The 26 T cell receptor beta chains below were found in one sample sequenced in a study of cytomegalovirus exposure and HLA in healthy donors. Vbeta (60) and Jbeta (13) primers were used in the PCR. The table came from immunoSEQ multiplex PCR; TCRdb's copy has only in-frame clones and leaves some out. The sample has about 150,000 clones, around 67% seen once. Sequencing was carried out using PBMCs. These TCRs come from a young man in good health and CMV-seropositive.

The V call is TRBV28, the J call TRBJ2-7; D is possibly TRBD2 (6 bases). The V gene lost 5 bases and the J gene lost 6 bases, with 8 bases spanning the gap. From germline, CDR1 is MDHEN and CDR2 SYDVKM. The CDR3 is 11 residues long. The CDR3 sequence: CASSRGVEQYF. Here the CDR3 DNA reads TGTGCCAGCAGTCGCGGGGTCGAGCAGTACTTC.

The chain is built from TRBV7-9 and TRBJ1-5; 9 bases are a match to TRBD1. Germline V gene data show CDR1 as SEHNR and CDR2 as FQNEAQ (reference sequence). The CDR3 totals 15 residues. Trimming removed 6 bases from V and 1 base from J; junction bases left unmatched: 4. The CDR3 DNA follows: TGTGCCAGCAGTACCGGGACAGGGAGCAATCAGCCCCAGCATTTT. This codes for CASSTGTGSNQPQHF.

The V call is TRBV28, the J call TRBJ1-4; D possibly corresponds to TRBD1 (6 bases). The CDR3 is made up of 14 amino acids. CDR1 is MDHEN, CDR2 SYDVKM, per germline. V was pared by 5 bases and J by 4 bases, with 11 bases between. This CDR3 is CASSTGPINEKLFF. As DNA, the CDR3 is TGTGCCAGCAGTACAGGGCCTATTAATGAAAAACTGTTTTTT.

This chain uses TRBV6-4 with TRBJ1-1; D ambiguous. The CDR3 length is 13 residues. Trimming pared 4 bases from V and 3 bases from J, leaving 9 bases between. Germline V CDR1 and CDR2: MRHNA, SNTAGT. The CDR3 coding sequence is TGTGCCAGCAGTGCTACCCGGGACACTGAAGCTTTCTTT. The encoded protein is CASSATRDTEAFF.

The gene calls are TRBV5-6 and TRBJ2-5; a possible D gene is TRBD1 (6 bases). The germline V gene encodes CDR1 SGHDT and CDR2 YYEEEE. This CDR3 spans 14 amino acids. V dropped 4 bases and J dropped 1 base, with 11 bases sitting between them. CDR3 bases: TGTGCCAGCAGCCAGACAGGCTCCCAAGAGACCCAGTACTTC. This encodes CASSQTGSQETQYF.

The rearrangement uses TRBV29-1 and TRBJ2-7; D possibly corresponds to TRBD1 (6 bases). Germline values: CDR1 SQVTM, CDR2 ANQGSEA. This CDR3 spans 13 amino acids. V lost 6 bases and J lost 0, with 12 bases in between. The CDR3 DNA reads as TGCAGCGTCAGGGGAGAGGGCTCCTACGAGCAGTACTTC. It yields the protein CSVRGEGSYEQYF.

This clone was counted a few times. The chain is built from TRBV9 and TRBJ2-1; TRBD2 is a possible D gene (7 bases). The V gene's germline CDR1 is SGDLS and CDR2 YYNGEE. CDR3 length: 15 residues. Between the trimmed V and J ends, which lost 5 bases and 6 bases, there was a span of 18 bases. CDR3 residues: CASRPPGGRGNEQFF. The DNA for the CDR3 is TGTGCCAGCAGGCCGCCGGGGGGCCGCGGCAATGAGCAGTTCTTC.

This clone was observed a handful of times. The chain is built from TRBV10-3 and TRBJ1-1; unclear D gene. There are 16 residues in the CDR3. Germline V gene data show CDR1 as ENHRY and CDR2 as SYGVKD. The V end was cut by 4 bases, the J end by 2 bases, with 17 bases between. The CDR3 here is CAISANEGSINTEAFF. As DNA, the CDR3 is TGTGCCATCAGTGCTAATGAGGGCAGTATCAACACTGAAGCTTTCTTT.

This chain links TRBV6-5 with TRBJ2-2; D is perhaps TRBD2 (6 bases). The germline gives CDR1 MNHEY, CDR2 SVGAGI. Trimming removed 6 bases at V and 5 bases at J, with 16 bases between. This CDR3 comprises 15 residues. This CDR3 is CASSRSGGATGELFF. The CDR3 nucleotides are TGTGCCAGCAGCAGGAGCGGCGGGGCGACCGGGGAGCTGTTTTTT.

The rearrangement uses TRBV7-3 and TRBJ2-3; 12 bases are shared with TRBD2. Germline loops: CDR1 SGHTA, CDR2 FQGTGA. CDR3 size: 17 residues. After removal of 0 bases from V and 4 bases from J, the junction contained 5 bases not matched to a gene. The CDR3 spells CASSLTSSGGGADTQYF. CDR3 DNA sequence: TGTGCCAGCAGCTTAACATCTAGCGGGGGGGGCGCAGATACGCAGTATTTT.

The rearrangement links TRBV2 to TRBJ2-7; 8 bases map to TRBD1. Germline V lookup: CDR1 SNHLY, CDR2 FYNNEI. V shed 6 bases and J 7 bases; nucleotides not matched to a gene: 5. The CDR3 contains 12 residues. The CDR3 loop reads CASSPQGVEQYF. CDR3 nucleotides: TGTGCCAGCAGCCCACAGGGGGTTGAGCAGTACTTC.

This sequence joins TRBV30 and TRBJ1-5; D is unclear. The V end lost 4 bases, the J end lost 4 bases, and 17 bases lay between the germline ends. The CDR3 totals 15 residues. Germline CDR1 and CDR2: GTSNPN and SVGIG (reference sequence). The CDR3, as DNA: TGTGCCTGGACAACCGATGGGTTCGGGAATCAGCCCCAGCATTTT. It specifies CAWTTDGFGNQPQHF.

V is TRBV9 and J is TRBJ2-1; 11 bases are a match to TRBD2. V lost 2 bases to trimming and J lost 8 bases; unmatched junction nucleotides: 6. The CDR3 loop spans 15 amino acids. CDR1 and CDR2 (germline): SGDLS, YYNGEE. This chain's CDR3 is CASSVIAGGPHEQFF. In DNA form, the CDR3 reads TGTGCCAGCAGCGTCATAGCGGGAGGGCCACATGAGCAGTTCTTC.

The V and J genes are TRBV4-2 and TRBJ2-2; 12 bases match TRBD2. CDR1 and CDR2 from the germline V gene are LGHNA and YNFKEQ. V shed 6 bases, J shed 4 bases, and the junction held 15 bases outside the gene matches. The CDR3 sequence is 19 residues long. The CDR3 DNA reads TGTGCCAGCAGACCACTAGCGGGAGGATCTGAGGAGAGCACCGGGGAGCTGTTTTTT. Translation gives CASRPLAGGSEESTGELFF.

V is TRBV5-1 and J is TRBJ2-2; possibly TRBD1 for D (5 bases). Between the trimmed V and J ends, which lost 1 base and 6 bases, there was a span of 13 bases. CDR3 size: 15 residues. The germline V gene encodes CDR1 SGHRS and CDR2 YFSETQ. The CDR3, as DNA: TGCGCCAGCAGCTTGTCCAGGGCCTCTGCCGGGGAGCTGTTTTTT. It encodes CASSLSRASAGELFF.

The rearrangement links TRBV5-1 to TRBJ2-2, with TRBD2 matching over 9 bases. V shed 4 bases, J shed 6 bases, and the junction held 4 bases outside the gene matches. The germline V gene encodes CDR1 SGHRS and CDR2 YFSETQ. The CDR3 has 14 amino acids. The CDR3 is CASSGLAGPGELFF. The CDR3 coding sequence is TGCGCCAGCAGCGGGCTAGCGGGACCCGGGGAGCTGTTTTTT. Full variable domain (outside the CDR3, taken from reference TRBV5-1 and TRBJ2-2): KAGVTQTPRYLIKTRGQQVTLSCSPISGHRSVSWYQQTPGQGLQFLFEYFSETQRNKGNFPGRFSGRQFSNSRSEMNVSTLELGDSALYLCASSGLAGPGELFFGEGSRLTVL.

The chain recombines TRBV11-2 with TRBJ1-5; no definite D call. The CDR3 length is 13 residues. Germline V CDR1 and CDR2: SGHAT, FQNNGV. V shed 5 bases and J shed 6 bases, with 11 bases lying between them. CDR3 loop: CASSRTPSQPQHF. The CDR3 DNA reads TGTGCCAGCAGCAGAACCCCTAGTCAGCCCCAGCATTTT.

In DNA form, the CDR3 reads TGCGCCAGCAGCCAAAACAGGGAAGCGACTGAAGCTTTCTTT. This gives the protein CASSQNREATEAFF. The chain has TRBV4-1 and TRBJ1-1, with D perhaps matching TRBD1 (6 bases). In germline, CDR1 is MGHRA, CDR2 YSYEKL. Trimming removed 2 bases at V and 5 bases at J, with 12 bases between. CDR3 length: 14 residues.

This clone was seen once. The J gene is TRBJ2-7, the V gene TRBV6-1, with D possibly TRBD1 on 6 matching bases. Germline V gives CDR1 MNHNS, CDR2 SASEGT. Trimming left V 6 bases short and J 0 bases short, with 15 bases between. The CDR3 loop spans 15 amino acids. CDR3 DNA sequence: TGTGCCAGCAGCGCCACCCCAGGGGACTCCTACGAGCAGTACTTC. Amino acids: CASSATPGDSYEQYF.

This chain connects TRBV5-4 to TRBJ2-2, with D perhaps TRBD1 (6 bases). V lost 4 bases and J 4 bases, leaving 20 bases between the germline ends. The CDR3 runs to 17 residues. Germline V gene data show CDR1 as SGHNT and CDR2 as YYREEE (reference sequence). The CDR3 nucleotides are TGTGCCAGCAGCCCACCACGGGCAGGGGCTACCACCGGGGAGCTGTTTTTT. Amino acid sequence: CASSPPRAGATTGELFF. Using reference TRBV5-4 and TRBJ2-2 for the parts outside the CDR3, the full variable domain is ETGVTQSPTHLIKTRGQQVTLRCSSQSGHNTVSWYQQALGQGPQFIFQYYREEENGRGNFPPRFSGLQFPNYSSELNVNALELDDSALYLCASSPPRAGATTGELFFGEGSRLTVL.

The genes are TRBV7-2 and TRBJ2-7, with TRBD1 identical over 8 bases. CDR1 is SGHTA and CDR2 is FQGNSA in the germline V gene. CDR3 length: 14 residues. After removal of 5 bases from V and 6 bases from J, the junction contained 9 bases not matched to a gene. As DNA, the CDR3 is TGTGCCAGCAGCACAGGACAGGGCATGAGCGAGCAGTACTTC. This sequence encodes CASSTGQGMSEQYF.

V and J are TRBV11-2 and TRBJ1-2, with D possibly being TRBD1 (6 bases). The V and J ends lost 2 bases and 8 bases respectively, with 9 bases between them. Germline CDR1 reads SGHAT; CDR2 reads FQNNGV. The CDR3 has 12 amino acids. The CDR3 protein is CASSLQGLGYTF. Here the CDR3 DNA reads TGTGCCAGCAGCTTACAGGGGTTGGGCTACACCTTC.

In this sample, this clone turned up once. This chain uses TRBV7-9 with TRBJ2-5; 8 positions match TRBD1. The CDR3 contains 15 residues. Germline CDR1 SEHNR, CDR2 FQNEAQ (reference sequence). With V trimmed by 3 bases and J by 5 bases, 8 bases remained unmatched. The CDR3 sequence: CASSFGTGGWETQYF. Written as DNA, the CDR3 is TGTGCCAGCAGCTTCGGAACAGGGGGATGGGAGACCCAGTACTTC.

The rearrangement uses TRBV5-1 and TRBJ2-5; TRBD1 matches at 7 bases. V was clipped by 5 bases and J by 4 bases; unmatched bases: 8. Looked up from germline, CDR1 is SGHRS and CDR2 is YFSETQ. CDR3 length equals 14 residues. The CDR3 loop reads CASRGYTGVETQYF. Written as DNA, the CDR3 is TGCGCCAGCAGGGGTTATACAGGGGTAGAGACCCAGTACTTC.

CDR3 in amino acids: CASSLALSRTEAFF. As DNA, the CDR3 is TGTGCCAGCAGCTTAGCACTCAGCAGGACTGAAGCTTTCTTT. V gene TRBV11-2 combines with J gene TRBJ1-1, with D unresolved. V was pared by 1 base and J by 5 bases, with 11 bases between. CDR1 SGHAT and CDR2 FQNNGV come from the germline V gene. The CDR3 loop spans 14 amino acids. The full variable domain, in which reference TRBV11-2 and TRBJ1-1 provide the parts outside the CDR3, is EAGVAQSPRYKIIEKRQSVAFWCNPISGHATLYWYQQILGQGPKLLIQFQNNGVVDDSQLPKDRFSAERLKGVDSTLKIQPAKLEDSAVYLCASSLALSRTEAFFGQGTRLTVV.

The chain carries TRBV4-1 and TRBJ1-5; D is possibly TRBD1 (5 bases). CDR1 MGHRA and CDR2 YSYEKL come from the germline V gene. The ends were cut back, 3 bases at V and 7 bases at J, with 7 bases in the middle. CDR3 size: 12 residues. CDR3 coding DNA: TGCGCCAGCAGCCACGGGGGGCAGCCCCAGCATTTT. This codes for CASSHGGQPQHF.